The source of this T cell receptor beta chain is a study of blood T cells in healthy people across ages. Trimming removed 3 bases from V and 0 bases from J, with 13 bases in between. The CDR3 covers 17 residues. Germline V CDR1 and CDR2: SGDLS, YYNGEE. Together with a sample-barcoded 5' primer, a J-beta primer mix was included in a second PCR lasting about 7 to 12 cycles. TCRdb independently ran MiXCR on the 5' RACE reads; one entry per CDR3 protein. Counted here are around 1,500,000 distinct CDR3 sequences, about 43% occurring once; the ten biggest clones make up roughly 7.9%. Sequencing was done on a sample of blood. The sequence was obtained from a woman younger than 30 in good health. V and J are TRBV9 and TRBJ1-6; a possible D gene is TRBD1 (5 bases). CDR3 residues: CASSGGGPSSYNSPLHF. The CDR3, as DNA: TGTGCCAGCAGCGGGGGCGGCCCGAGCTCCTATAATTCACCCCTCCACTTT.